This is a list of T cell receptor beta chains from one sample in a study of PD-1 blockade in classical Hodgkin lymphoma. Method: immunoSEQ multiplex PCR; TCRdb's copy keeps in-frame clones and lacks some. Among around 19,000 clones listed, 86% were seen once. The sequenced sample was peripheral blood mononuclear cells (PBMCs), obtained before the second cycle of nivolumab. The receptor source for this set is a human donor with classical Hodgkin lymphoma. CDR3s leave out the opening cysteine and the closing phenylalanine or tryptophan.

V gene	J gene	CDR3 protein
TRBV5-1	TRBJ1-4	ASSAQHLGVEKLF
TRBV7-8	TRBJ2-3	ASSLGVDTQY
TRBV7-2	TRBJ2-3	ASSIQGITDTQY
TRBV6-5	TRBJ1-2	ATCRQGFNYGYT
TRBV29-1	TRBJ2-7	SEPGQGVKRTYEQY
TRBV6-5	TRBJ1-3	ASSYEGVSGNTIY
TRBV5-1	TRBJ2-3	ASSLAFISDTQY
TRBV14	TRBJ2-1	ASSPGQGGNEQF
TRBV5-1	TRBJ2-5	ASSLAAVQETQY
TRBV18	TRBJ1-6	ASSPGTGDSPLH
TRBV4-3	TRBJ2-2	ASSQDQGSTGELF
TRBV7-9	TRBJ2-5	ASSSDLYQETQY
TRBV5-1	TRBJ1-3	ASSLDGDTSGNTIY
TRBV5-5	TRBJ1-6	ASSSGQGGNSPLH
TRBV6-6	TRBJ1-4	ASRQQGTEKLF
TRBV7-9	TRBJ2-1	ASSLWTGGLDEQF
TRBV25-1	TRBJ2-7	ASSERYEQY
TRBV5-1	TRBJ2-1	ASTPGLAGGPNEQF
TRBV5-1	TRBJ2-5	ASSLVSSELSQETQY
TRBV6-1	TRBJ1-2	ASSPTGDYGYT
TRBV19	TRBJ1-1	ASSQPHTGRTEAF
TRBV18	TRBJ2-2	ASSDLAGKGGELF
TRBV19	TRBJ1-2	ATVGQGTFYGYT
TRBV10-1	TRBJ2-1	ASSEIAGGGNEQF
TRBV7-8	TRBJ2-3	ASSLALASGGVSDTQY
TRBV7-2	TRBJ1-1	ASSSRGGPNTEAF
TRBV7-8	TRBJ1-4	ASSLPRGGLDEKLF
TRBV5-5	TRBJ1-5	ASSWGVGSQPQH
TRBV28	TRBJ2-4	ASSQTKSGAWYIQY
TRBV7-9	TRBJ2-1	ASSLERLGDEQF
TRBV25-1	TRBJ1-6	ASSDSGGYSPLH
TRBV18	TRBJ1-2	ASSPNRGPGDYGYT
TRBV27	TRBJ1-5	ASSLIRDQPQH
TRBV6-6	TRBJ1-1	ASNPGQGSTEAF
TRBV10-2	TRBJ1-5	ASSEPQGVYSNQPQH
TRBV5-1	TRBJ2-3	ASSLGGVGTDTQY
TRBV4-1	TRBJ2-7	ASSQGLAGGTYEQY
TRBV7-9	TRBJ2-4	ASTPDSNIQY
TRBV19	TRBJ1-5	ASSIGGGRYGQPQH
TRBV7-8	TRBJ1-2	ASSPWGNYGYT
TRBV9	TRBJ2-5	ASSVRSGETQY